The 15 T cell receptor beta chains reported below all come from one sample, sequenced in a study of OX40 agonist ivuxolimab in advanced cancers. The data were produced by immunoSEQ multiplex PCR, yet TCRdb's version contains in-frame clones alone and is incomplete. The data hold around 77,000 clones, with roughly nine tenths observed a single time. The specimen comprised CD4+ or CD8+ T cells sorted from blood, sampled in a trial of the OX40 agonist ivuxolimab. These receptor sequences come from an adult with an advanced solid tumor such as melanoma, head and neck, liver or kidney cancer.

The rearrangement joins TRBV2 to TRBJ2-3; 8 nucleotides line up with TRBD2. This CDR3 has 15 amino acids. Per the germline V gene, CDR1 is SNHLY and CDR2 is FYNNEI. V dropped 10 bases and J dropped 6; count of bases not matched to a gene: 15. The CDR3 here is CATSLGAGGDDTQYF. CDR3 DNA: TGTGCCACCTCCCTGGGGGCGGGAGGTGACGATACGCAGTATTTT.

This CDR3 reads CSGTSHTGELFF. In DNA, the CDR3 is TGCAGCGGGACTAGTCACACCGGGGAGCTGTTTTTT. The V and J genes are TRBV29-1 and TRBJ2-2, with 7 bases matching TRBD2. This CDR3 region has 12 residues. Trimming took 7 bases from V and 3 from J; bases not matched to a gene: 2. In germline, CDR1 is SQVTM, CDR2 ANQGSEA.

This clone was found once. The rearrangement links TRBV4-3 to TRBJ2-3; D is uncertain. There are 12 residues in the CDR3. From germline, CDR1 is LGHNA and CDR2 YSLEER. Trimming took off 4 bases at V and 9 bases at J, with 11 bases between the two ends. The CDR3: CASSRLAGTQYF. CDR3 in DNA: TGCGCCAGCAGCCGGTTAGCCGGCACGCAGTATTTT.

The chain links TRBV19 to TRBJ2-7, with D possibly being TRBD2 (6 bases). The V gene lost 4 bases and the J gene lost 4 bases, with 17 bases spanning the gap. The germline CDR1 and CDR2 sequences are LNHDA and SQIVND (reference sequence). The CDR3 totals 15 residues. CDR3: CASSSGRDLTYEQYF. CDR3 DNA sequence: TGTGCCAGTAGTAGTGGGCGGGACCTTACTTACGAGCAGTACTTC.

V usage is TRBV5-1 and J usage is TRBJ2-5, with D possibly matching TRBD2 (7 bases). V gave up 4 bases and J gave up 2 bases, with 21 bases separating them. Germline CDR1 is SGHRS and CDR2 is YFSETQ. The CDR3 runs to 17 residues. CDR3 DNA: TGCGCCAGCAGCCCGACCCTGGGGGCGGGGGAACAAGAGACCCAGTACTTC. Residues: CASSPTLGAGEQETQYF.

The chain recombines TRBV29-1 with TRBJ2-7; D may be TRBD1 (6 bases). The CDR3 length is 14 residues. Trimming removed 4 bases at V and 4 bases at J, with 17 bases between. The germline gives CDR1 SQVTM, CDR2 ANQGSEA. The CDR3 here is CSVGWDTDNYEQYF. DNA for the CDR3: TGCAGCGTTGGTTGGGACACCGACAATTACGAGCAGTACTTC.

The chain has TRBV19 and TRBJ2-3; 7 bases line up with TRBD2. With V trimmed by 9 bases and J by 4 bases, 10 bases remained unmatched. CDR3 length: 14 residues. Looked up from germline, CDR1 is LNHDA and CDR2 is SQIVND (reference sequence). CDR3 protein: CARRETSLSDTQYF. The CDR3 nucleotides are TGTGCCAGACGGGAGACTAGCCTGTCAGATACGCAGTATTTT.

This clone was observed a single time. The V call is TRBV7-9, the J call TRBJ2-6; D unresolved. With 4 bases removed from V and 2 bases from J, the gap between germline ends came to 15 bases. The CDR3 has 17 residues. Germline values: CDR1 SEHNR, CDR2 FQNEAQ (reference sequence). DNA of the CDR3: TGTGCCAGCAGCTCTGTGGGCGCAACGGCTGGGGCCAACGTCCTGACTTTC. Encoded protein: CASSSVGATAGANVLTF.

The gene calls are TRBV20-1 and TRBJ1-3; no clear D. The CDR3 covers 11 residues. Deletions cut 2 bases from V and 3 bases from J, with 2 bases between. Germline CDR1 and CDR2: DFQATT and SNEGSKA (reference sequence). The CDR3, as DNA: TGCAGTGCTAGACTTGGAAACACCATATATTTT. The encoded protein is CSARLGNTIYF.

The chain combines TRBV5-5 with TRBJ1-5, with TRBD1 identical over 9 bases. J gave up 3 bases and V 1 base, and 5 bases lay outside the gene matches. The germline CDR1 and CDR2 sequences are SGHKS and YYEKEE (reference sequence). There are 16 residues in the CDR3. CDR3 sequence: CASSLMGQGNNQPQHF. The CDR3 DNA reads as TGTGCCAGCAGCTTGATGGGACAGGGTAACAATCAGCCCCAGCATTTT.

This chain links TRBV5-5 with TRBJ2-5; D possibly corresponds to TRBD2 (6 bases). Trimming removed 0 bases at V and 4 bases at J, with 7 bases between. This CDR3 is 13 amino acids long. Germline V gene lookup returns CDR1 SGHKS and CDR2 YYEKEE (reference sequence). CDR3: CASSLGGTETQYF. The CDR3 DNA reads as TGTGCCAGCAGCTTGGGCGGGACAGAGACCCAGTACTTC.

V and J are TRBV9 and TRBJ2-1; TRBD2 agrees at 7 bases. V shed 4 bases, J shed 3 bases, and the junction held 10 bases outside the gene matches. This CDR3 comprises 16 residues. Germline V gene lookup returns CDR1 SGDLS and CDR2 YYNGEE. CDR3 sequence: CASSTQGGRGYNEQFF. In DNA, the CDR3 is TGTGCCAGCAGCACTCAGGGTGGGAGGGGCTACAATGAGCAGTTCTTC. The full variable domain, completed using reference TRBV9 and TRBJ2-1, is DSGVTQTPKHLITATGQRVTLRCSPRSGDLSVYWYQQSLDQGLQFLIQYYNGEERAKGNILERFSAQQFPDLHSELNLSSLELGDSALYFCASSTQGGRGYNEQFFGPGTRLTVL.

V gene TRBV5-4 combines with J gene TRBJ2-6; 7 bases are a match to TRBD1. Trimming cost V 4 bases and J 5 bases; bases outside gene matches: 6. Germline loops: CDR1 SGHNT, CDR2 YYREEE (reference sequence). The CDR3 loop spans 15 amino acids. The CDR3 DNA is TGTGCCAGCAGCCCGGACAGGTCTTGGGCCAACGTCCTGACTTTC. This codes for CASSPDRSWANVLTF.

The gene calls are TRBV7-2 and TRBJ1-5; TRBD1 is a possible D gene (6 bases). V was pared by 5 bases and J by 3 bases, with 11 bases between. Germline V CDR1 and CDR2: SGHTA, FQGNSA. The CDR3 is made up of 14 amino acids. In nucleotides, the CDR3 is TGTGCCAGCAGCCCAGGACAGTTCAATCAGCCCCAGCATTTT. This sequence encodes CASSPGQFNQPQHF. The variable domain in full, with the rest retrieved from reference TRBV7-2 and TRBJ1-5, is GAGVSQSPSNKVTEKGKDVELRCDPISGHTALYWYRQSLGQGLEFLIYFQGNSAPDKSGLPSDRFSAERTGGSVSTLTIQRTQQEDSAVYLCASSPGQFNQPQHFGDGTRLSIL.

V gene TRBV27 combines with J gene TRBJ2-5; TRBD1 might be the D (7 bases). The CDR3 extends over 16 amino acids. Per the germline V gene, CDR1 is MNHEY and CDR2 is SMNVEV (reference sequence). V was pared by 2 bases and J by 0 bases, with 13 bases between. This chain's CDR3 is CASSLSSGGYQETQYF. In DNA form, the CDR3 reads TGTGCCAGCAGTTTAAGCTCAGGGGGGTACCAAGAGACCCAGTACTTC.